One and the same sample provided the 3 T cell receptor beta chains below, sequenced in a study of monozygotic twins with inflammatory bowel disease. TCRdb re-called the 5' RACE reads; one entry per CDR3 protein, DNA not given. The sample holds about 380,000 distinct CDR3 sequences. Input material: blood. The receptors were gathered from a human donor with ulcerative colitis or Crohn's disease, or a healthy co-twin of an affected twin (not recorded which).

The chain joins TRBV2 to TRBJ1-1; TCRdb's assignment of TRBD1 cannot be checked, as there is no DNA. CDR1 SNHLY and CDR2 FYNNEI come from the germline V gene. The CDR3 consists of 15 residues. This chain's CDR3 is CASSDLGLGDTEAFF.

The chain employs TRBV6-5 and TRBJ2-2; TCRdb designates TRBD2, a call that cannot be tested without DNA. Germline assignment: CDR1 MNHEY and CDR2 SVGAGI. The CDR3 is 15 amino acids. The CDR3 sequence: CASSYLAGATGELFF.

The V and J genes are TRBV7-2 and TRBJ1-2; TCRdb's D gene call, TRBD1, goes unchecked for lack of DNA. Germline CDR1 is SGHTA and CDR2 is FQGNSA. This CDR3 comprises 13 residues. The CDR3 here is CASSLGTSYGYTF.